Below are 25 T cell receptor beta chains sequenced from a single sample in a study of brain T cells in children with intractable seizures. Generated by immunoSEQ multiplex PCR, the TCRdb table keeps only in-frame clones and is missing some. The sample comprises about 41,000 clones, 75% to 95% of which are singletons, and just under 6.5% rests with the top ten. The sample in question was peripheral blood, obtained at surgery. The receptors shown here come from a girl aged 2 to 9 with tuberous sclerosis and intractable seizures.

This chain joins TRBV6-5 and TRBJ2-7; D is ambiguous. V lost 7 bases, J lost 0 bases, and 7 bases lay in between. The CDR3 has 12 residues. The germline CDR1 and CDR2 sequences are MNHEY and SVGAGI. In DNA form, the CDR3 reads TGTGCCAGCATCAAGAGCTCCTACGAGCAGTACGTC. Protein product: CASIKSSYEQYV.

V is TRBV19 and J is TRBJ2-1, with unresolved D. This CDR3 comprises 15 residues. With 4 bases removed from V and 4 bases from J, the gap between germline ends came to 14 bases. Germline V gene lookup returns CDR1 LNHDA and CDR2 SQIVND (reference sequence). As DNA, the CDR3 is TGTGCCAGTAGTAGTTATCTAACAGTATACAATGAGCAGTTCTTC. It specifies CASSSYLTVYNEQFF. The complete variable domain, with remaining parts taken from reference TRBV19 and TRBJ2-1, reads DGGITQSPKYLFRKEGQNVTLSCEQNLNHDAMYWYRQDPGQGLRLIYYSQIVNDFQKGDIAEGYSVSREKKESFPLTVTSAQKNPTAFYLCASSSYLTVYNEQFFGPGTRLTVL.

CDR3 coding DNA: TGTGCCAGCAGCTTAGCTAAGCAGGGACTGACGTATTTT. It yields the protein CASSLAKQGLTYF. V is TRBV7-8 and J is TRBJ2-3, with D perhaps TRBD2 (6 bases). The germline V and J ends were trimmed by 0 bases and 14 bases, with 15 bases remaining between them. CDR3 size: 13 residues. Germline V gene data show CDR1 as SGHVS and CDR2 as FQNEAQ. Drawing the rest from reference TRBV7-8 and TRBJ2-3, the complete variable domain is GAGVSQSPRYKVAKRGQDVALRCDPISGHVSLFWYQQALGQGPEFLTYFQNEAQLDKSGLPSDRFFAERPEGSVSTLKIQRTQQEDSAVYLCASSLAKQGLTYFGPGTRLTVL.

J is TRBJ1-4 and V is TRBV6-5; possible D gene TRBD1, 6 bases. CDR3 length equals 13 residues. The V end lost 11 bases, the J end lost 5 bases, and 15 bases lay between the germline ends. Per germline, CDR1 MNHEY and CDR2 SVGAGI. In DNA, the CDR3 is TGTGCCGGAGGGGGATCTTCGAATGAAAAACTGTTTTTT. It yields the protein CAGGGSSNEKLFF.

The J gene is TRBJ1-2, the V gene TRBV4-1; TRBD1 might be the D (5 bases). The length of the CDR3 is 16 residues. The V end was cut by 0 bases, the J end by 6 bases, with 17 bases between. Germline CDR1 and CDR2: MGHRA and YSYEKL. The CDR3 is CASSQDPGPGMDGYTF. In nucleotides, the CDR3 is TGCGCCAGCAGCCAAGATCCGGGGCCAGGGATGGATGGCTACACCTTC.

V is TRBV6-4 and J is TRBJ2-3; 8 bases line up with TRBD2. This CDR3 comprises 15 residues. Germline CDR1 reads MRHNA; CDR2 reads SNTAGT. V lost 0 bases, J lost 1 base, and 0 bases stayed unmatched. The CDR3 spells CASSDSSGGTDTQYF. In DNA form, the CDR3 reads TGTGCCAGCAGTGACTCTAGCGGGGGCACAGATACGCAGTATTTT.

V is TRBV7-9 and J is TRBJ2-5; D is unclear. V lost 5 bases and J 2 bases, leaving 12 bases between the germline ends. This CDR3 is built from 14 residues. The germline CDR1 and CDR2 sequences are SEHNR and FQNEAQ (reference sequence). The CDR3 bases are TGTGCCAGCAGCCAGACCCCCTTTCAAGAGACCCAGTACTTC. This sequence encodes CASSQTPFQETQYF.

This chain joins TRBV6-5 and TRBJ1-2; 8 bases agree with TRBD1. The CDR3 is made up of 15 amino acids. The germline V gene has CDR1 MNHEY and CDR2 SVGAGI. The junction had 5 bases not matched to a gene; V was cut back by 0 bases and J by 5 bases. The DNA for the CDR3 is TGTGCCAGCAGTTACTCCGGGACAGGACTTTATGGCTACACCTTC. This gives the protein CASSYSGTGLYGYTF.

The genes are TRBV27 and TRBJ1-2, with D perhaps matching TRBD1 (5 bases). Germline CDR1 and CDR2: MNHEY and SMNVEV (reference sequence). Trimming took 5 bases from V and 4 from J, leaving 11 bases between them. The length of the CDR3 is 13 residues. The CDR3 sequence is CASSRAGSYGYTF. CDR3 DNA sequence: TGTGCCAGCAGTCGAGCAGGGAGCTATGGCTACACCTTC.

The chain uses TRBV5-1 and TRBJ2-2; D possibly corresponds to TRBD1 (6 bases). Trimming removed 2 bases from V and 3 bases from J, with 11 bases in between. This CDR3 spans 15 amino acids. CDR1 is SGHRS and CDR2 is YFSETQ in the germline V gene. The CDR3 loop is CASSLGDTHTGELFF. Here the CDR3 DNA reads TGCGCCAGCAGCTTAGGGGACACGCACACCGGGGAGCTGTTTTTT.

The V and J genes are TRBV7-3 and TRBJ2-2; TRBD1 or TRBD2 may be the D gene (5 bases each). The CDR3 has 15 amino acids. The germline V and J ends were trimmed by 5 bases and 0 bases, with 10 bases remaining between them. Looked up from germline, CDR1 is SGHTA and CDR2 is FQGTGA. CDR3 nucleotides: TGTGCCAGCAGCCGGGACGGACCGAACACCGGGGAGCTGTTTTTT. It specifies CASSRDGPNTGELFF.

The chain is built from TRBV2 and TRBJ1-1; D call uncertain. This CDR3 has 12 amino acids. Germline CDR1 is SNHLY and CDR2 is FYNNEI. V lost 6 bases to trimming and J lost 0 bases, with 5 bases between them. CDR3 sequence: CASRGMNTEAFF. The CDR3 DNA reads as TGTGCCAGCAGGGGAATGAACACTGAAGCTTTCTTT.

The chain has TRBV28 and TRBJ1-1, with D unresolved. The V end was cut by 3 bases, the J end by 0 bases, with 5 bases between. The CDR3 covers 13 residues. Germline V lookup: CDR1 MDHEN, CDR2 SYDVKM. CDR3 DNA sequence: TGTGCCAGCAGTTTTGTTATGAACACTGAAGCTTTCTTT. Protein sequence: CASSFVMNTEAFF.

This clone appeared a single time. The CDR3 DNA sequence: TGTGCCAGCAGCCCTGGGGGGGACATAGGTGAGACCCAGTACTTC. This gives the protein CASSPGGDIGETQYF. The chain employs TRBV5-6 and TRBJ2-5; D possibly corresponds to TRBD2 (7 bases). The CDR3 length is 15 residues. In germline, CDR1 is SGHDT, CDR2 YYEEEE. V was shortened by 4 bases and J by 5 bases, with 18 bases between the two germline ends.

For the CDR3, the DNA is TGTGCCAGCTCACCAGATACAGGGAGTAATCAGCCCCAGCATTTT. This translates into CASSPDTGSNQPQHF. The rearrangement links TRBV18 to TRBJ1-5; weak D call: TRBD1 (6 bases). Between the trimmed V and J ends, which lost 2 bases and 4 bases, there was a span of 12 bases. The CDR3 is made up of 15 amino acids. The germline V gene has CDR1 KGHSH and CDR2 LQKENI.

This chain links TRBV10-1 with TRBJ2-3, with 7 bases matching TRBD2. Germline V gives CDR1 WNHNN, CDR2 SYGVQD (reference sequence). With V trimmed by 2 bases and J by 2 bases, 7 bases remained unmatched. There are 16 residues in the CDR3. The CDR3 sequence is CASSELAGVYTDTQYF. CDR3 nucleotide sequence: TGCGCCAGCAGTGAGCTTGCGGGGGTTTACACAGATACGCAGTATTTT.

The chain employs TRBV24-1 and TRBJ2-3, with a possible D match to TRBD1 (6 bases). The length of the CDR3 is 13 residues. The V gene's germline CDR1 is KGHDR and CDR2 SFDVKD. Trimming shortened V by 3 bases and J by 8 bases, and 11 bases separated the two germline ends. Here the CDR3 DNA reads TGTGCCACCAGTGATGTACGAGGGGGTACGCAGTATTTT. It yields the protein CATSDVRGGTQYF.

The chain recombines TRBV5-4 with TRBJ2-3; the D gene is possibly TRBD2 (5 bases). The CDR3 covers 14 residues. Trimming stripped 4 bases from V and 2 bases from J, with 11 bases between. CDR1 SGHNT and CDR2 YYREEE come from the germline V gene (reference sequence). As DNA, the CDR3 is TGTGCCAGCAGCCCGGACTGGGCCACAGATACGCAGTATTTT. Translation gives CASSPDWATDTQYF.

The genes are TRBV2 and TRBJ1-2; D possibly corresponds to TRBD1 (5 bases). Trimming removed 6 bases from V and 8 bases from J, with 13 bases in between. The CDR3 contains 12 residues. CDR1 is SNHLY and CDR2 is FYNNEI in the germline V gene. Here the CDR3 DNA reads TGTGCCAGCAGACCAGGGACGGGCGGCTACACCTTC. The encoded protein is CASRPGTGGYTF.

The chain has TRBV6-5 and TRBJ1-1; the match to TRBD1 covers 7 bases. Trimming took 6 bases from V and 7 from J; bases not matched to a gene: 8. This CDR3 has 13 amino acids. Germline V CDR1 and CDR2: MNHEY, SVGAGI. Here the CDR3 DNA reads TGTGCCAGCAGATTTATGCAGGGGGGTGAAGCTTTCTTT. It codes for CASRFMQGGEAFF.

J is TRBJ1-6 and V is TRBV19; TRBD1 matches at 9 bases. Looked up from germline, CDR1 is LNHDA and CDR2 is SQIVND (reference sequence). The V gene end was trimmed by 3 bases and the J gene end by 9 bases; junction bases not matched to a gene: 6. This CDR3 is 15 amino acids long. The CDR3: CASSIGGTGSSPLHF. DNA of the CDR3: TGTGCCAGTAGTATCGGGGGGACAGGGAGTTCACCCCTCCACTTT.

This clone was picked up a small number of times. The rearrangement joins TRBV6-1 to TRBJ2-1; no clear D gene. The V end lost 2 bases, the J end lost 0 bases, and 11 bases lay between the germline ends. The CDR3 consists of 16 residues. Looked up from germline, CDR1 is MNHNS and CDR2 is SASEGT. The CDR3 protein is CASSERVGSSYNEQFF. CDR3 bases: TGTGCCAGCAGTGAAAGGGTCGGAAGCTCCTACAATGAGCAGTTCTTC.

The V and J genes are TRBV3-1 (or the pseudogene TRBV3-2) and TRBJ2-5; 9 nucleotides agree with TRBD2. CDR1 and CDR2 (germline): LGHDT, YNNKEL (reference sequence). The CDR3 loop spans 15 amino acids. With 1 base clipped from V and 4 bases from J, the junction kept 4 bases outside the gene matches. The CDR3 nucleotides read TGTGCCAGCAGCCAAGGCGGGGGGGCCGGAGAGACCCAGTACTTC. Protein: CASSQGGGAGETQYF.

On this clone itself: The germline gene is not matched at one end of the junction; a read error may be the cause. The chain links TRBV15 to TRBJ2-3; D may match TRBD1 or TRBD2 (5 bases each). The CDR3 has 14 residues. Per the germline V gene, CDR1 is LNHNV and CDR2 is YYDKDF (reference sequence). The CDR3 coding sequence is TGTGCCACCAGCCCGTCGGGGCTCACAAATACGCAGTATTTT. This encodes CATSPSGLTNTQYF.

This clone was detected only once. The gene calls are TRBV24-1 and TRBJ1-1; possible D gene TRBD1, 5 bases. V was trimmed by 6 bases and J by 1 base, leaving 8 bases between them. The CDR3 length is 13 residues. CDR1 KGHDR and CDR2 SFDVKD come from the germline V gene. CDR3 DNA: TGTGCCACCAGTCGGGGGGGGAACACTGAAGCTTTCTTT. Translation gives CATSRGGNTEAFF.